These 23 T cell receptor beta chains were sequenced from one sample in a study of T-cell memory formation after mild COVID-19. TCRdb analysed the 5' RACE reads with MiXCR anew, one entry per CDR3 protein. The sample lists about 610,000 distinct CDR3 sequences; around a sixth were seen once. Sequencing used PBMCs or a T cell subset sorted from them (not recorded which). All receptors come from an adult woman who had mild COVID-19 (a few samples of this study predate the infection). Cell type and time point are not known.

This clonotype came up many times. The chain links TRBV7-9 to TRBJ2-5; D might be TRBD2 (5 bases). CDR1 is SEHNR, CDR2 FQNEAQ, per germline (reference sequence). V lost 2 bases and J lost 4, with 8 bases in between. This CDR3 has 13 amino acids. The CDR3 here is CASSLRGGETQYF. The CDR3 DNA follows: TGTGCCAGCAGCTTACGGGGTGGAGAGACCCAGTACTTC.

This clonotype was found a few times. J is TRBJ2-1 and V is TRBV12-3 or TRBV12-4; TRBD1 matches 11 bases. The CDR3 is 13 amino acids. V was clipped by 9 bases and J by 10 bases; unmatched bases: 8. CDR3 sequence (DNA): TGTGCCAGACTCGGACAGGGGGCTGGAGAGCAGTTCTTC. Translating it yields CARLGQGAGEQFF.

This clonotype was counted only a few times. The genes are TRBV3-1 and TRBJ2-7, with TRBD1 identical over 9 bases. Losses at the gene ends were 1 base for V and 6 bases for J; bases not matched to a gene: 10. The CDR3 consists of 16 residues. The germline V gene encodes CDR1 LGHDT and CDR2 YNNKEL (reference sequence). The DNA for the CDR3 is TGTGCCAGCAGCCAAGGAGGAAGGACAGGGGTCGGCGAGCAGTACTTC. Translation: CASSQGGRTGVGEQYF.

V gene TRBV4-1 combines with J gene TRBJ1-2; 8 bases agree with TRBD1. The trim removed 0 bases at V and 4 bases at J, leaving 7 bases unmatched. CDR3 length equals 16 residues. CDR1 MGHRA and CDR2 YSYEKL come from the germline V gene. The DNA of the CDR3 is TGCGCCAGCAGCCAAGAGGAAGCTACAGGGGGCTATGGCTACACCTTC. Translated, it gives CASSQEEATGGYGYTF.

The V gene is TRBV28, the J gene TRBJ2-1; D perhaps matches TRBD1 (6 bases). Between the trimmed V and J ends, which lost 9 bases and 12 bases, there was a span of 15 bases. This CDR3 contains 11 residues. Germline V gene lookup returns CDR1 MDHEN and CDR2 SYDVKM. CDR3 loop: CASQGPSAQFF. For the CDR3, the DNA is TGTGCCAGTCAGGGGCCATCCGCGCAGTTCTTC. Supplemented by reference TRBV28 and TRBJ2-1, the full variable domain reads DVKVTQSSRYLVKRTGEKVFLECVQDMDHENMFWYRQDPGLGLRLIYFSYDVKMKEKGDIPEGYSVSREKKERFSLILESASTNQTSMYLCASQGPSAQFFGPGTRLTVL.

The gene calls are TRBV19 and TRBJ2-1; 9 bases are a match to TRBD2. Per the germline V gene, CDR1 is LNHDA and CDR2 is SQIVND (reference sequence). The CDR3 is 15 amino acids. Losses at the gene ends were 1 base for V and 5 bases for J; bases not matched to a gene: 3. The CDR3, as DNA: TGTGCCAGTAGTATAGTCAGCGGGGGGAACAATGAGCAGTTCTTC. It specifies CASSIVSGGNNEQFF.

This clonotype showed up just a few times. The J gene is TRBJ2-1, the V gene TRBV5-6, with D perhaps assigned TRBD1 or TRBD2 (5 bases each). Deletions cut 4 bases from V and 9 bases from J, with 11 bases between. Germline V gives CDR1 SGHDT, CDR2 YYEEEE. The length of the CDR3 is 12 residues. The DNA for the CDR3 is TGTGCCAGCAGCGCCGGGACCTCTGAGCAGTTCTTC. This codes for CASSAGTSEQFF.

This clonotype was found a few times. The chain combines TRBV20-1 with TRBJ2-3; weak D call: TRBD2 (6 bases). Germline CDR1 is DFQATT and CDR2 is SNEGSKA (reference sequence). CDR3 length equals 12 residues. Trimming shortened V by 3 bases and J by 9 bases, and 13 bases separated the two germline ends. The CDR3, as DNA: TGCAGTGCTAGCTTCCGGGGGACGACGCAGTATTTT. The encoded protein is CSASFRGTTQYF.

This clonotype was observed a few times. J is TRBJ2-1 and V is TRBV27; D might be TRBD1 (6 bases). Germline V gene sequence: CDR1 MNHEY, CDR2 SMNVEV (reference sequence). Trimming shortened V by 7 bases and J by 2 bases, and 9 bases separated the two germline ends. The CDR3 length is 13 residues. The chain's CDR3 is CASTTGTYNEQFF. The DNA of the CDR3 is TGTGCCAGCACCACAGGGACCTACAATGAGCAGTTCTTC.

The chain has TRBV4-1 and TRBJ1-1; D perhaps matches TRBD1 (5 bases). The V end lost 1 base, the J end lost 1 base, and 13 bases lay between the germline ends. CDR1 and CDR2 from the germline V gene are MGHRA and YSYEKL. The CDR3 is 16 amino acids. This CDR3 is CASSQGHGGPNTEAFF. The CDR3 region has the DNA TGCGCCAGCAGCCAAGGCCACGGGGGACCGAACACTGAAGCTTTCTTT.

This clonotype was picked up a small number of times. Here the CDR3 DNA reads TGCGCCAGCAGCAGGCCAGGGGAGGACTATGGCTACACCTTC. Protein: CASSRPGEDYGYTF. The chain joins TRBV5-1 to TRBJ1-2; D might be TRBD1 (6 bases). Germline CDR1 is SGHRS and CDR2 is YFSETQ. V lost 4 bases and J lost 3, with 13 bases in between. This CDR3 region has 14 residues.

This clonotype has a handful of counts. V and J are TRBV29-1 and TRBJ1-1, with D possibly TRBD1 on 6 matching bases. Trimming cost V 5 bases and J 0 bases, with 16 bases left between them. CDR1 is SQVTM and CDR2 is ANQGSEA in the germline V gene. This CDR3 contains 15 residues. This CDR3 reads CSVKQTGTLNTEAFF. CDR3 in DNA: TGCAGCGTTAAACAGACAGGAACCCTGAACACTGAAGCTTTCTTT.

This clonotype turned up a few times. The CDR3 region is CASSPPQARDGYTF. The CDR3, as DNA: TGTGCCAGCAGCCCCCCCCAGGCTAGGGATGGCTACACCTTC. The J gene is TRBJ1-2, the V gene TRBV7-9; D is unclear. In germline, CDR1 is SEHNR, CDR2 FQNEAQ (reference sequence). The V gene lost 5 bases and the J gene lost 6 bases, with 16 bases spanning the gap. The CDR3 loop spans 14 amino acids.

This clonotype was recorded a few times. The V call is TRBV7-9, the J call TRBJ2-5, with TRBD2 matching over 12 bases. Germline V gene data show CDR1 as SEHNR and CDR2 as FQNEAQ (reference sequence). The CDR3 sequence is 18 residues long. The trim removed 2 bases at V and 5 bases at J, leaving 12 bases unmatched. DNA of the CDR3: TGTGCCAGCAGCTTATGGACCCGGATTCTAGCGGGAGGGGAGACCCAGTACTTC. Encoded protein: CASSLWTRILAGGETQYF.

This clonotype was recorded a few times. The rearrangement uses TRBV5-6 and TRBJ2-2; D may be TRBD2 (5 bases). From germline, CDR1 is SGHDT and CDR2 YYEEEE. Trimming cost V 2 bases and J 5 bases, with 10 bases left between them. The CDR3 length is 14 residues. Here the CDR3 reads CASSLGSYTGELFF. The CDR3 coding sequence is TGTGCCAGCAGCTTAGGGAGTTATACCGGGGAGCTGTTTTTT.

The sample holds many counts of this clonotype. This chain joins TRBV20-1 and TRBJ2-5; D gene unclear. Germline lookup yields CDR1 DFQATT and CDR2 SNEGSKA (reference sequence). The V end lost 0 bases, the J end lost 4 bases, and 6 bases lay between the germline ends. The CDR3 loop spans 12 amino acids. The CDR3 loop reads CSARDRRETQYF. CDR3 nucleotide sequence: TGCAGTGCTAGAGATCGTAGAGAGACCCAGTACTTC.

The chain is built from TRBV5-1 and TRBJ1-5, with D unclear. Germline CDR1 SGHRS, CDR2 YFSETQ. The V and J ends lost 4 bases and 1 base respectively, with 15 bases between them. The CDR3 spans 16 residues. The CDR3 here is CASSLPLSESNQPQHF. For the CDR3, the DNA is TGCGCCAGCAGCCTGCCCCTGAGTGAGAGCAATCAGCCCCAGCATTTT.

Ten or more counts support this clonotype. The rearrangement links TRBV6-6 to TRBJ2-4; TRBD1 agrees at 11 bases. Germline CDR1 is MNHNY and CDR2 is SVGAGI (reference sequence). The CDR3 runs 15 residues. After removal of 5 bases from V and 3 bases from J, the junction contained 3 bases not matched to a gene. DNA for the CDR3: TGTGCCAGCAGTCCGGGACAGGGGGGCAAAAACATTCAGTACTTC. Its protein is CASSPGQGGKNIQYF.

V is TRBV9 and J is TRBJ2-7; TRBD1 agrees at 9 bases. Germline-derived CDR1 and CDR2 are SGDLS and YYNGEE. The CDR3 spans 16 residues. V was clipped by 0 bases and J by 2 bases; unmatched bases: 6. The CDR3 protein is CASSVGSGQGPYEQYF. DNA of the CDR3: TGTGCCAGCAGCGTAGGCTCGGGACAGGGACCCTACGAGCAGTACTTC. Combining the CDR3 with reference TRBV9 and TRBJ2-7 gives the whole variable domain DSGVTQTPKHLITATGQRVTLRCSPRSGDLSVYWYQQSLDQGLQFLIQYYNGEERAKGNILERFSAQQFPDLHSELNLSSLELGDSALYFCASSVGSGQGPYEQYFGPGTRLTVT.

This clonotype was seen only a few times. The rearrangement uses TRBV5-1 and TRBJ2-5; D might be TRBD2 (6 bases). Germline CDR1 and CDR2: SGHRS and YFSETQ. Trimming cost V 4 bases and J 5 bases, with 18 bases left between them. The CDR3 is made up of 15 amino acids. CDR3 protein: CASSLTAGPVETQYF. The CDR3 DNA reads as TGCGCCAGCAGCCTTACGGCGGGACCAGTGGAGACCCAGTACTTC.

In its sample, this clonotype was seen a few times. The chain links TRBV9 to TRBJ1-2; a possible D gene is TRBD1 (5 bases). The CDR3 sequence is 15 residues long. Germline V gene data show CDR1 as SGDLS and CDR2 as YYNGEE. V gave up 1 base and J gave up 4 bases, with 14 bases separating them. The CDR3 region is CASSVTSDGGYGYTF. The CDR3 DNA reads as TGTGCCAGCAGCGTAACCTCGGACGGGGGCTATGGCTACACCTTC.

The sample holds a few counts of this clonotype. Likely a read error: the CDR3 ends without its conserved phenylalanine or tryptophan. Because the CDR3's place on the DNA is in doubt, the DNA is left out and the CDR3 is given as listed by TCRdb. The chain has TRBV23-1 and TRBJ2-1. TRBV23-1 is an open reading frame, and its role is uncertain. The CDR3 has 8 residues if both end residues are counted. The CDR3 region is CASSPGFD.

V gene TRBV21-1 combines with J gene TRBJ2-7; no check of the table's D call, TRBD2, against the DNA was made. TRBV21-1 is deemed a pseudogene. The CDR3 has 16 amino acids. The CDR3 region is CASSKGLGAGSYEQYF. CDR3 nucleotides: TGTGCCAGCAGCAAAGGCCTGGGAGCGGGGTCCTACGAGCAGTACTTC.